This T cell receptor beta chain was found in a study of immune reconstitution after stem cell transplant in scleroderma. TCRdb fed the RT-PCR reads into MiXCR, producing one record per CDR3 protein. This sample yields around 3,000 distinct CDR3 sequences, of which more than 7.5% are seen a single time; about 9.5% belongs to the top ten. CDR3 length equals 12 residues. Trimming cost V 3 bases and J 6 bases, with 9 bases left between them. Germline CDR1 is DFQATT and CDR2 is SNEGSKA (reference sequence). In this sample, this clonotype is medium-sized. The clonotype was recovered from a female donor with systemic sclerosis. Sampling was carried out before or after autologous hematopoietic stem cell transplantation (not recorded which). The chain carries TRBV20-1 and TRBJ1-5; D possibly corresponds to TRBD1 (6 bases). The DNA for the CDR3 is TGCAGTGCTAGCAGGGGTAGTCAGCCCCAGCATTTT. It codes for CSASRGSQPQHF.